The present T cell receptor beta chain was sequenced within a study of cytomegalovirus exposure and HLA in healthy donors. Study-wide results and caveats: Several top significant clusters appeared, in a later analysis, to be linked to common viral pathogens. In a later analysis, V- and J-gene trimming of beta chains associated with a DCLRE1C missense variant, replicated independently. In a later analysis, DRB1 alleles had the most associated TCRs; HLA-C alleles the fewest.

The primer mix had 60 Vbeta and 13 Jbeta primers. TCRdb keeps only in-frame clones here, not all; method: immunoSEQ multiplex PCR. This table holds roughly 180,000 clones, more than 70% found once. With regard to this clone: Its specificity is unknown.

As for the donors, each was a healthy bone marrow donor. The CDR3 is made up of 14 amino acids. The V end was cut by 3 bases, the J end by 9 bases, with 17 bases between. Germline V gene lookup returns CDR1 SGHTA and CDR2 FQGTGA. The chain couples TRBV7-3 to TRBJ2-5; D possibly corresponds to TRBD1 (5 bases). The sequence was collected from a woman in her thirties or forties in good health and CMV-seropositive. The sequenced sample was PBMCs. This chain's CDR3 is CASSLSPGISAQYF. DNA of the CDR3: TGTGCCAGCAGCTTGAGCCCAGGGATTAGTGCCCAGTACTTC.